These 12 T cell receptor beta chains share one sample of origin, sequenced in a study of blood T cell repertoires in COVID-19. Assay used: immunoSEQ multiplex PCR; TCRdb lists only in-frame clones, some missing. The table shows a few hundred thousand clones, with around 86% occurring only once. Sequencing was carried out using PBMCs or T cells enriched from blood (not recorded which). The receptors originated from a woman aged 40 to 50 with acute COVID-19.

The rearrangement joins TRBV7-9 to TRBJ1-5; no reliable D call. The CDR3 runs 13 residues. Germline lookup yields CDR1 SEHNR and CDR2 FQNEAQ (reference sequence). V lost 3 bases and J lost 6, with 9 bases in between. The CDR3 DNA reads as TGTGCCAGCAGCTTCGGAGGTCCTCAGCCCCAGCATTTT. Translating gives CASSFGGPQPQHF.

The V gene is TRBV4-3, the J gene TRBJ2-1, with 7 bases that match TRBD2. CDR1 and CDR2 (germline): LGHNA, YSLEER. This CDR3 is built from 16 residues. After removal of 4 bases from V and 9 bases from J, the junction contained 15 bases not matched to a gene. CDR3 region: CASSRLAGASSAEQFF. In DNA form, the CDR3 reads TGCGCCAGCAGCCGATTAGCGGGTGCCTCCTCGGCTGAGCAGTTCTTC.

V gene TRBV4-3 combines with J gene TRBJ2-5, with D maybe TRBD1 (5 bases). The CDR3 is 16 residues long. V was clipped by 0 bases and J by 5 bases, with 16 bases between them. Germline CDR1 LGHNA, CDR2 YSLEER. Here the CDR3 reads CASSQDGALGSETQYF. The DNA for the CDR3 is TGCGCCAGCAGCCAAGATGGGGCTTTGGGGTCGGAGACCCAGTACTTC.

This clone was observed once. The V gene is TRBV9, the J gene TRBJ2-3, with TRBD2 identical over 7 bases. Trimming removed 3 bases from V and 5 bases from J; junction bases left unmatched: 18. The germline V gene has CDR1 SGDLS and CDR2 YYNGEE. CDR3 size: 18 residues. CDR3 DNA sequence: TGTGCCAGCAGCGACGCCCTCCGGGGGGAGGGCCGTGGAGATACGCAGTATTTT. This gives the protein CASSDALRGEGRGDTQYF.

The chain links TRBV28 to TRBJ1-1; a possible D gene is TRBD1 (5 bases). Trimming removed 8 bases from V and 2 bases from J, with 12 bases in between. Per the germline V gene, CDR1 is MDHEN and CDR2 is SYDVKM. CDR3 size: 13 residues. CDR3 protein: CASGQGSNTEAFF. As DNA, the CDR3 is TGTGCCAGCGGGCAGGGTTCTAACACTGAAGCTTTCTTT.

The chain recombines TRBV18 with TRBJ1-2; possibly TRBD1 for D (6 bases). The CDR3 covers 13 residues. Germline-derived CDR1 and CDR2 are KGHSH and LQKENI. Trimming removed 4 bases at V and 3 bases at J, with 9 bases between. CDR3 nucleotide sequence: TGTGCCAGCTCACAACAGGGAGACTATGGCTACACCTTC. Translating gives CASSQQGDYGYTF.

This clone was picked up a small number of times. The V call is TRBV9, the J call TRBJ2-1; 8 bases map to TRBD2. The CDR3 loop spans 17 amino acids. The V gene's germline CDR1 is SGDLS and CDR2 YYNGEE. Unmatched junction bases numbered 10, after V lost 4 bases and J lost 1 base. The CDR3 here is CASSRGEGGRSYNEQFF. The CDR3 nucleotides read TGTGCCAGCAGCCGAGGAGAGGGCGGGAGGTCCTACAATGAGCAGTTCTTC.

The chain is built from TRBV7-7 and TRBJ2-5; 7 bases match TRBD1. The CDR3 is made up of 14 amino acids. Germline CDR1 reads SSHAT; CDR2 reads FNYEAQ (reference sequence). The J segment lost 4 bases and the V segment lost 1 base, leaving 3 bases of the junction unmatched. CDR3 nucleotides: TGTGCCAGCAGCTTAGAGGGACAGCCAGAGACCCAGTACTTC. Translated: CASSLEGQPETQYF.

The chain recombines TRBV5-5 with TRBJ2-7; the match to TRBD1 covers 7 bases. Per the germline V gene, CDR1 is SGHKS and CDR2 is YYEKEE (reference sequence). V lost 2 bases, J lost 2 bases, and 1 base stayed unmatched. CDR3 length equals 13 residues. CDR3 DNA: TGTGCCAGCAGCTTCACAGGGGCCTACGAGCAGTACTTC. Amino acid sequence: CASSFTGAYEQYF. The full variable domain, with the rest looked up from reference TRBV5-5 and TRBJ2-7, is DAGVTQSPTHLIKTRGQQVTLRCSPISGHKSVSWYQQVLGQGPQFIFQYYEKEERGRGNFPDRFSARQFPNYSSELNVNALLLGDSALYLCASSFTGAYEQYFGPGTRLTVT.

V is TRBV6-5 and J is TRBJ2-5; tentatively, D is TRBD2 (5 bases). Germline V gives CDR1 MNHEY, CDR2 SVGAGI. Trimming took off 2 bases at V and 7 bases at J, with 14 bases between the two ends. The CDR3 has 14 residues. Written as DNA, the CDR3 is TGTGCCAGCAGTTACCCCGGGGTTAGTGGGACCCAGTACTTC. The encoded protein is CASSYPGVSGTQYF.

The chain has TRBV3-1 (or the pseudogene TRBV3-2) and TRBJ1-5, with a weak D call TRBD1 (6 bases). The CDR3 contains 16 residues. Germline CDR1 reads LGHDT; CDR2 reads YNNKEL (reference sequence). V was shortened by 3 bases and J by 1 base, with 13 bases between the two germline ends. The CDR3 nucleotides read TGTGCCAGCAGCCAGGGCACAGGGAGAAGCAATCAGCCCCAGCATTTT. Encoded protein: CASSQGTGRSNQPQHF.

The chain carries TRBV5-1 and TRBJ2-5, with a weak D call TRBD1 (6 bases). V lost 0 bases to trimming and J lost 6 bases, with 12 bases between them. The germline gives CDR1 SGHRS, CDR2 YFSETQ. The CDR3 sequence is 14 residues long. The CDR3 region has the DNA TGCGCCAGCAGCTTGGAACAGGGCTCTAAGACCCAGTACTTC. It encodes CASSLEQGSKTQYF.